Listed below are T cell receptor beta chains from one sample, sequenced in a study of HIV-infected patients and healthy controls. Each CDR3 protein gets one entry after TCRdb re-called the 5' RACE reads with MiXCR. The sample lists some 10,000 distinct CDR3 sequences; over 9.5% were seen once. The sequencing here drew on blood, taken before antiretroviral therapy. Receptors originate from an adult with HIV infection. CDR3s include the opening cysteine and the closing phenylalanine or tryptophan. A D gene is named only where the DNA matches it firmly. Clone size, where shown, is once, few, many, or a class for clones that have expanded.

CDR3 length	clone size	D gene	V gene	J gene	CDR3 DNA	CDR3 protein
15	few	TRBD2	TRBV7-2	TRBJ2-1	TGTGCCAGCAGCTCTCTAGCGGGAGGGCCTCATGAGCAGTTCTTC	CASSSLAGGPHEQFF
15	.	.	TRBV10-3	TRBJ2-1	TGTGCCACCCAGGGTGAACCTAGCTCCTACAATGAGCAGTTCTTC	CATQGEPSSYNEQFF
15	many	.	TRBV25-1	TRBJ2-6	TGTGCCAGCAGTGATGAGGCAAATGGGGCCAACGTCCTGACTTTC	CASSDEANGANVLTF
14	many	.	TRBV7-8	TRBJ1-1	TGTGCCAGCAGCTTAAGAATGGATTTCACTGAAGCTTTCTTT	CASSLRMDFTEAFF
16	.	TRBD1	TRBV7-9	TRBJ1-6	TGTGCCAGCAGCCCTCCCCGGACAGGCGTTAATTCACCCCTCCACTTT	CASSPPRTGVNSPLHF
17	many	TRBD1	TRBV12-3/TRBV12-4	TRBJ2-1	TGTGCCAGCAGCAAAATGACAGGGCGGACGCTTAACAATGAGCAGTTCTTC	CASSKMTGRTLNNEQFF
16	many	.	TRBV7-6	TRBJ2-2	TGTGCCAGCAGCCATTTAACTAGTCAACGTCCCGGGGAGCTGTTTTTT	CASSHLTSQRPGELFF
13	many	.	TRBV5-4	TRBJ2-7	TGTGCCAGCAGCTTGGAAGGGGCCCGGGAGCAGTACTTC	CASSLEGAREQYF
16	many	.	TRBV9	TRBJ1-2	TGTGCCAGCAGTTTTACAGACAGACGGTTTAACTATGGCTACACCTTC	CASSFTDRRFNYGYTF
15	.	.	TRBV9	TRBJ2-3	TGTGCCAGCAGCGTAGATGGATCCACCACAGATACGCAGTATTTT	CASSVDGSTTDTQYF
15	.	TRBD2	TRBV29-1	TRBJ2-7	TGCAGCGTCGTAGGACCAGCGGGAGAAGGCTACGAGCAGTACTTC	CSVVGPAGEGYEQYF
15	medium-sized	TRBD1	TRBV7-8	TRBJ2-5	TGTGCCAGCAGCTTAGCGGGGACAGGGCAAGAGACCCAGTACTTC	CASSLAGTGQETQYF
15	.	.	TRBV6-1	TRBJ2-3	TGTGTCAGCAGTCCTGGATCTGGGGGCACAGATACGCAGTATTTT	CVSSPGSGGTDTQYF
15	many	TRBD2	TRBV6-2/TRBV6-3	TRBJ2-7	TGTGCCAGCAATGATGCTAGCGGGATTTCTGACGAGCAGTACTTC	CASNDASGISDEQYF
16	few	.	TRBV9	TRBJ2-7	TGTGCCAGCAGCGTAGAGGTCAGGCTCTATGTATCCGAGCAGTACTTC	CASSVEVRLYVSEQYF